A single sample gave rise to the 25 T cell receptor beta chains below, sequenced in a study of T cells in Graves' hyperthyroidism and ophthalmopathy. Researchers took RNA transcripts and amplified the TCR beta CDR3 regions from them. The TCR CDR3 first-round RT-PCR relied on the HTBI primer set. TCRdb recomputed calls from the multiplex PCR reads with MiXCR, one row per CDR3 protein. This sample has hundreds of thousands of distinct CDR3 sequences, with roughly a sixth found just once. The sequencing input was blood. These receptors all stem from a woman younger than 35 with Graves' ophthalmopathy.

In its sample, this clonotype was seen many times. J is TRBJ2-1 and V is TRBV7-3; D ambiguous. CDR3 length: 13 amino acids. Trimming removed 3 bases at V and 8 bases at J, with 11 bases between. Germline CDR1 and CDR2: SGHTA and FQGTGA. The CDR3 sequence: CASSFSHGHEQFF. The CDR3 nucleotides read TGTGCCAGCAGCTTCTCTCACGGGCATGAGCAGTTCTTC.

The chain combines TRBV29-1 with TRBJ1-2; D is unresolved. V gave up 0 bases and J gave up 4 bases, with 3 bases separating them. The CDR3 is made up of 11 amino acids. Looked up from germline, CDR1 is SQVTM and CDR2 is ANQGSEA. CDR3 amino acids: CSVEELYGYTF. The CDR3 bases are TGCAGCGTTGAAGAACTCTATGGCTACACCTTC.

In its sample, this clonotype was seen many times. The rearrangement uses TRBV5-5 and TRBJ2-5, with D perhaps matching TRBD1 (6 bases). The CDR3 has 17 amino acids. Trimming removed 4 bases from V and 3 bases from J, with 22 bases in between. The germline gives CDR1 SGHKS, CDR2 YYEKEE (reference sequence). The CDR3, as DNA: TGTGCCAGCAGCCGTACAGGGAACCCGGAGCTCAAAGAGACCCAGTACTTC. This codes for CASSRTGNPELKETQYF.

This clonotype has at least ten counts. The V call is TRBV30, the J call TRBJ1-2, with 7 bases matching TRBD1. Germline lookup yields CDR1 GTSNPN and CDR2 SVGIG (reference sequence). The junction had 6 bases not matched to a gene; V was cut back by 2 bases and J by 6 bases. This CDR3 spans 13 amino acids. This chain's CDR3 is CAWSMTGSDGYTF. CDR3 bases: TGTGCCTGGAGTATGACAGGGTCCGATGGCTACACCTTC.

The sample holds a few counts of this clonotype. This sequence joins TRBV20-1 and TRBJ2-1; 11 bases are a match to TRBD2. The CDR3 is 24 amino acids. J lost 4 bases, V lost 0 bases, and 29 bases had no gene match. From germline, CDR1 is DFQATT and CDR2 SNEGSKA (reference sequence). The CDR3 here is CSARDPWDVGTSGLGIRFYNEQFF. The CDR3 DNA follows: TGCAGTGCTAGAGACCCTTGGGACGTCGGGACTAGCGGTTTAGGCATCCGATTTTACAATGAGCAGTTCTTC.

This chain connects TRBV5-4 to TRBJ2-2; possible D gene TRBD1, 5 bases. The germline gives CDR1 SGHNT, CDR2 YYREEE (reference sequence). Trimming cost V 0 bases and J 3 bases, with 9 bases left between them. CDR3 length: 15 amino acids. The CDR3: CASSLAGQDTGELFF. The CDR3 DNA sequence: TGTGCCAGCAGCTTGGCAGGGCAGGACACCGGGGAGCTGTTTTTT.

At least ten counts were recorded for this clonotype. The gene calls are TRBV4-3 and TRBJ2-7; a weak D match, TRBD1 (6 bases). CDR1 is LGHNA, CDR2 YSLEER, per germline. The V end was cut by 3 bases, the J end by 1 base, with 16 bases between. The CDR3 sequence is 16 residues long. The chain's CDR3 is CASSQVGTSGSYEQYF. Written as DNA, the CDR3 is TGCGCCAGCAGCCAGGTTGGGACAAGCGGATCCTACGAGCAGTACTTC.

This clonotype has a count of ten or more. Written as DNA, the CDR3 is TGTGCCAGCAGTGACAGTTGGCTAGCGGGTATCGGGACCCAGTACTTC. Amino acids: CASSDSWLAGIGTQYF. The chain joins TRBV2 to TRBJ2-5; TRBD2 matches at 8 bases. The CDR3 length is 16 residues. Per germline, CDR1 SNHLY and CDR2 FYNNEI. V was pared by 3 bases and J by 7 bases, with 13 bases of the junction left unmatched. Variable domain in full (rest from reference TRBV2 and TRBJ2-5): EPEVTQTPSHQVTQMGQEVILRCVPISNHLYFYWYRQILGQKVEFLVSFYNNEISEKSEIFDDQFSVERPDGSNFTLKIRSTKLEDSAMYFCASSDSWLAGIGTQYFGPGTRLLVL.

The chain employs TRBV29-1 and TRBJ1-2; 9 bases are shared with TRBD1. The J segment lost 4 bases and the V segment lost 4 bases, leaving 7 bases of the junction unmatched. CDR3 length: 14 amino acids. Germline CDR1 and CDR2: SQVTM and ANQGSEA. CDR3 DNA: TGCAGCGTTGGGGGGACAGGGACCTTCTATGGCTACACCTTC. It codes for CSVGGTGTFYGYTF. The whole variable domain, remainder taken from reference TRBV29-1 and TRBJ1-2, is SAVISQKPSRDICQRGTSLTIQCQVDSQVTMMFWYRQQPGQSLTLIATANQGSEATYESGFVIDKFPISRPNLTFSTLTVSNMSPEDSSIYLCSVGGTGTFYGYTFGSGTRLTVV.

This clonotype was counted many times. The V call is TRBV6-1, the J call TRBJ1-5; D is uncertain. The germline V gene encodes CDR1 MNHNS and CDR2 SASEGT. Trimming removed 8 bases at V and 2 bases at J, with 10 bases between. The CDR3 has 13 residues. The CDR3 DNA reads TGTGCCAGCTCTAGGGCGGGCAATCAGCCCCAGCATTTT. The encoded protein is CASSRAGNQPQHF.

This clonotype turned up a few times. The chain is built from TRBV6-1 and TRBJ1-2; D is ambiguous. This CDR3 comprises 13 residues. With 0 bases removed from V and 3 bases from J, the gap between germline ends came to 5 bases. The germline V gene encodes CDR1 MNHNS and CDR2 SASEGT. The CDR3 DNA reads as TGTGCCAGCAGTGAAGCGCGGGACTATGGCTACACCTTC. This gives the protein CASSEARDYGYTF.

This clonotype was observed a few times. V gene TRBV6-1 combines with J gene TRBJ1-1; unclear D gene. V was trimmed by 3 bases and J by 5 bases, leaving 13 bases between them. This CDR3 is 14 amino acids long. The germline gives CDR1 MNHNS, CDR2 SASEGT. CDR3 protein: CASSEVGGRTEAFF. CDR3 in DNA: TGTGCCAGCAGTGAGGTCGGTGGACGGACTGAAGCTTTCTTT.

This clonotype came up a few times. The gene calls are TRBV27 and TRBJ2-1; 11 positions agree with TRBD2. The trim removed 6 bases at V and 2 bases at J, leaving 6 bases unmatched. This CDR3 is built from 16 residues. Germline V gene sequence: CDR1 MNHEY, CDR2 SMNVEV (reference sequence). The CDR3 coding sequence is TGTGCCAGCAGCCATTCGACTAGCGGGGCCTACAATGAGCAGTTCTTC. Its translation is CASSHSTSGAYNEQFF.

This sequence joins TRBV7-2 and TRBJ2-7; TRBD2 aligns across 10 bases. The CDR3 consists of 19 residues. Germline CDR1 and CDR2: SGHTA and FQGNSA. V gave up 1 base and J gave up 5 bases; unmatched junction bases: 17. The CDR3 protein is CASSLGSPTSGPLWDEQYF. CDR3 in DNA: TGTGCCAGCAGCTTAGGATCCCCGACTAGCGGGCCTTTGTGGGACGAGCAGTACTTC.

This clonotype was observed at least ten times. The chain combines TRBV3-1 with TRBJ2-5; D might be TRBD2 (5 bases). The CDR3 contains 14 residues. Trimming pared 4 bases from V and 6 bases from J, leaving 15 bases between. Per germline, CDR1 LGHDT and CDR2 YNNKEL (reference sequence). This chain's CDR3 is CASSPTRTQKTQYF. The DNA for the CDR3 is TGTGCCAGCAGCCCCACTAGGACTCAGAAGACCCAGTACTTC.

This clonotype was counted only a few times. The chain combines TRBV12-3 or TRBV12-4 with TRBJ2-7, with D unclear. The CDR3 length is 14 residues. Trimming took off 2 bases at V and 2 bases at J, with 10 bases between the two ends. The CDR3 DNA follows: TGTGCCAGCAGTTTAAACAGACCCACCTACGAGCAGTACTTC. Translation gives CASSLNRPTYEQYF.

The chain carries TRBV9 and TRBJ1-4, with D unclear. Germline CDR1 SGDLS, CDR2 YYNGEE. The ends were cut back, 0 bases at V and 4 bases at J, with 7 bases in the middle. The CDR3 covers 14 residues. The CDR3 sequence is CASSVGAINEKLFF. As DNA, the CDR3 is TGTGCCAGCAGCGTAGGGGCGATTAATGAAAAACTGTTTTTT.

This clonotype showed up many times. The chain combines TRBV28 with TRBJ1-2, with 9 bases aligning to TRBD1. This CDR3 has 13 amino acids. J gave up 7 bases and V 6 bases, and 6 bases lay outside the gene matches. Germline V gene lookup returns CDR1 MDHEN and CDR2 SYDVKM. CDR3 DNA sequence: TGTGCCAGCAGCCCGGGACAGGGAATTGGCTACACCTTC. It translates to CASSPGQGIGYTF.

This clonotype was detected ten times or more. V and J are TRBV6-4 and TRBJ1-5; no definite D call. The CDR3 covers 13 residues. V lost 2 bases, J lost 1 base, and 3 bases lay in between. CDR1 is MRHNA, CDR2 SNTAGT, per germline. CDR3: CASSDGSNQPQHF. The CDR3 DNA sequence: TGTGCCAGCAGTGACGGCAGCAATCAGCCCCAGCATTTT.

Concerning this clonotype: The DNA is left out, because the CDR3 cannot be placed on it with certainty; the CDR3 is given as TCRdb lists it. The rearrangement links TRBV2 to TRBJ2-2; the table's D call of TRBD1 was not tested on the DNA. From germline, CDR1 is SNHLY and CDR2 FYNNEI. The CDR3 is 24 amino acids long, termini counted. CDR3 region: CASSEIGTGGHEQYFGPGTGELFF.

This clonotype was seen many times. J is TRBJ2-1 and V is TRBV28; D possibly uses TRBD1 or TRBD2 (5 bases each). The CDR3 is made up of 15 amino acids. Germline V gene data show CDR1 as MDHEN and CDR2 as SYDVKM. V was trimmed by 6 bases and J by 0 bases, leaving 12 bases between them. CDR3 sequence: CASSRPGSSYNEQFF. CDR3 bases: TGTGCCAGCAGCCGTCCAGGGAGCTCCTACAATGAGCAGTTCTTC.

The genes are TRBV6-1 and TRBJ2-1, with 10 bases that match TRBD1. Germline V gene lookup returns CDR1 MNHNS and CDR2 SASEGT. The V gene end was trimmed by 5 bases and the J gene end by 10 bases; junction bases not matched to a gene: 14. The CDR3 sequence is 16 residues long. The DNA of the CDR3 is TGTGCCAGCAGTAACAAAGACAGGGGGCCAACAGGGGAGCAGTTCTTC. This gives the protein CASSNKDRGPTGEQFF.

Comments on this clonotype: A single base separates this from a much larger clone, so it may be a read error. J is TRBJ1-1 and V is TRBV5-6; 9 bases line up with TRBD1. The CDR3 has 16 residues. J lost 9 bases, V lost 0 bases, and 12 bases had no gene match. Germline CDR1 is SGHDT and CDR2 is YYEEEE. CDR3 protein: CASSLGPGTGMTKAFF. The CDR3 DNA follows: TGTGCCAGCAGCTTGGGCCCCGGGACAGGGATGACTAAAGCTTTCTTT.

The chain has TRBV12-3 or TRBV12-4 and TRBJ2-7, with TRBD2 identical over 12 bases. The ends lost 6 bases at V and 5 bases at J; junction bases unmatched: 8. The CDR3 sequence is 15 residues long. CDR3 nucleotides: TGTGCCAGCAGATCCGGACTAGCGGGATGGGACGAGCAGTACTTC. It specifies CASRSGLAGWDEQYF.

In the case of this clonotype: A much larger clone sits a single nucleotide away, making a read error possible. The chain employs TRBV11-2 and TRBJ2-5; 7 nucleotides align to TRBD2. CDR3 size: 15 residues. CDR1 and CDR2 (germline): SGHAT, FQNNGV. J gave up 4 bases and V 5 bases, and 10 bases lay outside the gene matches. The CDR3 region is CASSPWTRKGETQYF. CDR3 sequence (DNA): TGTGCCAGCAGCCCCTGGACTAGGAAGGGAGAGACCCAGTACTTC.